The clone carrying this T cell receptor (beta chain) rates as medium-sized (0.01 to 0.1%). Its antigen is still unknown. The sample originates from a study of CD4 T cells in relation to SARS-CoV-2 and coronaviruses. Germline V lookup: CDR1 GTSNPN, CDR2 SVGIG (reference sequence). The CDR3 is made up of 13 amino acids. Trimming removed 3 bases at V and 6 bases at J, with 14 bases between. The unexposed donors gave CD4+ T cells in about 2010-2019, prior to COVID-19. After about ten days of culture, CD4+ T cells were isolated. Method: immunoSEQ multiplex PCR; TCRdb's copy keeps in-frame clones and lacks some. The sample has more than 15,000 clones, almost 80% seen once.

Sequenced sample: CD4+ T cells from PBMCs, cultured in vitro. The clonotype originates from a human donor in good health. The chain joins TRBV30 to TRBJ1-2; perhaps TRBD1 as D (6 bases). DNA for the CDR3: TGTGCCTGGAGAACGGACAGACGAGATGGCTACACCTTC. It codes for CAWRTDRRDGYTF.